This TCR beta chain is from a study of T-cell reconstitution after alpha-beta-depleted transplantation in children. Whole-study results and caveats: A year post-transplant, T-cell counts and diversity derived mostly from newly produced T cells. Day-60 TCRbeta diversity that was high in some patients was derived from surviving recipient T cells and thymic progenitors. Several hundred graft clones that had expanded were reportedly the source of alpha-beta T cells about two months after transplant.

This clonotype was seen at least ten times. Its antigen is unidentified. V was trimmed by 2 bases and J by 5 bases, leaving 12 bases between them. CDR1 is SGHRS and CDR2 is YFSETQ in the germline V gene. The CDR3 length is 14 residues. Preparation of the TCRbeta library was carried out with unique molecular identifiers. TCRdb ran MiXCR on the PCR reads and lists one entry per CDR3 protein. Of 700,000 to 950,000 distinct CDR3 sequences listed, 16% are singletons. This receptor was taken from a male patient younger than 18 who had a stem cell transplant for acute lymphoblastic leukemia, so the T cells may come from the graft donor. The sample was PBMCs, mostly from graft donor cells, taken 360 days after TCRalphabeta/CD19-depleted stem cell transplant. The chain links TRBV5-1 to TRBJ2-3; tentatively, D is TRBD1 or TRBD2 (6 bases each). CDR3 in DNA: TGCGCCAGCAGCTTCATCGGGGGCCGAGATACGCAGTATTTT. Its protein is CASSFIGGRDTQYF.